Sequencing of this T cell receptor (beta chain) was carried out in a study of identical twins (dated by TCRdb to about 2016). Looking at the study overall: To test whether fetal clonotypes persist, this study deep-sequenced TCR alpha and beta repertoires from monozygotic twins, from unrelated adults of various ages, and from cord blood. To rule out contamination, replicate twin experiments were performed at different times with different library preparation protocols. Results and caveats for the whole study, not just this receptor: In monozygotic twins, out-of-frame TCR alpha sharing was systematically underestimated by recombination models, although the models agreed with sharing between unrelated individuals. Fewer insertions were carried by abundant cord blood beta clonotypes; a weaker similar trend was observed in young adult naive repertoires, while no such trend was observed in memory repertoires. Invariant T cells such as MAIT and iNKT could partly confound zero-insertion analyses, though diverse VJ usage argued against this for most clonotypes. Compared with coincidental sharing between unrelated individuals, an excess of low generation-probability sequences was observed among out-of-frame TCR alpha sequences shared between twins. Because the same donors could not be followed over many years, the conclusions relied on cross-sectional statistical analysis. Excess twin sharing in beta out-of-frame sequences was weaker because fewer shared sequences lowered the signal-to-noise ratio.

The library was obtained by 5' RACE. For sequencing, an Illumina HiSeq 2000 was employed. Template switching added a universal primer binding site, and the final cDNA carried a unique molecular identifier that allowed TCR cDNA molecules to be counted accurately. Specific primers in the conserved constant-segment region were used to synthesize first-strand cDNA for TCR alpha and beta chains. To control for contamination, each cDNA library was double barcoded with a SMART-Mk sample barcode plus Illumina barcodes. TruSeq adapter sequences along with Illumina sample barcodes were introduced in two successive PCR steps. The Illumina HiSeq platform was used with custom primers to sequence TCR alpha and beta cDNA libraries. On the authors' methods: Unique molecular identifiers were extracted from raw reads with MiGEC, and CDR3 positions were determined with MiXCR. Recombination models were inferred per individual with the repgenHMM and IGoR tools using an EM algorithm. The analysis of shared clonotypes was done with the tcR package in R, with sharing normalized by the product of cloneset sizes. To study raw recombination without the effects of thymic and clonal selection, out-of-frame nonproductive sequences were analyzed. In-frame beta chains were kept once TCRdb had trimmed the public reads at Q25 with fastp and called clones with MiXCR. Identical CDR3 protein sequences are pooled into one entry, listed with their most common genes and DNA. TCRdb, rather than the study authors, made the V and J calls. For this sample there are about 890,000 distinct CDR3 sequences; 10% to 15% appear just once. Of the sample, around 1.6% falls within the top ten clones.

All donors were healthy Caucasians. The twin cohort comprised three pairs of female monozygotic twins, all aged about 18 to 29 years. Peripheral blood mononuclear cells were used as the source from which RNA for TCR libraries was isolated. Turning to this clonotype: No cognate antigen has been identified for it. The record has no base qualities; no much larger clone is one base away.

The CDR3 sequence holds 15 residues, the cysteine and phenylalanine included. Only the CDR3 region is kept as DNA, spanning 45 bases read in frame from base 1. Trimming leaves V shorter by 5 bases and J shorter by 5 bases, with the junction holding 10 bases beyond the gene matches. CDR1 and CDR2 were assigned from the germline V gene as MGHDK and SYGVNS. These data were also reused for a study on yellow fever vaccine responses in identical twins. Taken from the second paper: The authors reported that the T cell response to vaccination in identical twins appeared partly convergent and partly personalized. In identical twins, the study followed T cell clones that responded to the vaccine with precision.

Rearrangement joined TRBV25-1 to TRBJ2-5, with 8 bases in between that match TRBD2. Sequencing was carried out using PBMCs. This clonotype originated in a woman between 18 and 29 years old in good health. The CDR3 reads CASSYSGKGGETQYF. The nucleotide sequence is given as TGTGCCAGCAGTTATAGCGGGAAAGGGGGGGAGACCCAGTACTTC.